Included here is one TCR beta chain sequence, with context. Its target is unknown. Sequencing was performed with immunoSEQ multiplex PCR; in TCRdb, only in-frame clones are kept and a portion is missing. The data contain about 140,000 clones, approximately 93% of them singletons. This specimen belongs to a study of T cell responses to AZD1222 COVID-19 vaccine. Study-wide results and caveats: At baseline, just five to seven AZD1222 recipients tested seropositive. Females made up more of the donors, who were largely white British, and clonal diversity may have come out too low.

The CDR3 loop spans 13 amino acids. Trimming shortened V by 0 bases and J by 6 bases, and 6 bases separated the two germline ends. Per the germline V gene, CDR1 is LGHNA and CDR2 is YSLEER. The material sequenced was peripheral blood, taken on day 0 of MenACWY control vaccination. The chain couples TRBV4-3 to TRBJ2-4; D gene ambiguous. This receptor was identified in an adult in good health. The CDR3 loop is CASSQDVGNIQYF. In nucleotides, the CDR3 is TGCGCCAGCAGCCAAGACGTCGGAAACATTCAGTACTTC.